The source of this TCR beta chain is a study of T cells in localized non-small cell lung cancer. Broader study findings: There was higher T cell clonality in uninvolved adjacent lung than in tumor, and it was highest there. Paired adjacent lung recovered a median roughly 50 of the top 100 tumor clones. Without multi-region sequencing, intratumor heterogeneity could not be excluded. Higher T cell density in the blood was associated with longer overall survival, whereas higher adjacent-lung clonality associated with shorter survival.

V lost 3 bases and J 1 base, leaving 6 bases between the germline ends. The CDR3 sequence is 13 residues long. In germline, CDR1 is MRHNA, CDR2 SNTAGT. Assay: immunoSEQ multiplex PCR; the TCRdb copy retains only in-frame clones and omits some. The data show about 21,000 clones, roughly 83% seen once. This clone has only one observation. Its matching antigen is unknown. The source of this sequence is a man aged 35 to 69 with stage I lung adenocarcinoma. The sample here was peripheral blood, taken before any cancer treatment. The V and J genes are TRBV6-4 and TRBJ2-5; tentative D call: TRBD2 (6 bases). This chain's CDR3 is CASSEGLQETQYF. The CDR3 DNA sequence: TGTGCCAGCAGTGAGGGACTCCAAGAGACCCAGTACTTC.